This T cell receptor (beta chain) emerged from a study of T-cell memory formation after mild COVID-19. Ten or more counts support this clonotype. Antigen specificity is unknown. UMIs and sample barcodes were carried by the TCR alpha and TCR beta cDNA libraries that 5'RACE produced using constant-segment primers. TCRdb ran MiXCR on the 5' RACE reads and lists one entry per CDR3 protein. This repertoire shows 550,000 to 600,000 distinct CDR3 sequences, about 20% found once; its top ten account for under 8.5%. The CDR3 has 15 amino acids. Deletions cut 5 bases from V and 0 bases from J, with 11 bases between. Looked up from germline, CDR1 is DFQATT and CDR2 is SNEGSKA (reference sequence). Study observations and caveats: Some clones that responded turned up in pre-infection memory, which suggests that cross-reactive memory joined in. CM and EM subsets held most contracting CD4+ clones; EMRA held CD8+ ones. For second-wave clones that peaked at day 37, SARS-CoV-2 specificity went unverified.

Sequences were obtained from PBMCs or a T cell subset sorted from them (not recorded which). The source of this sequence is an adult woman who had mild COVID-19 (a few samples of this study predate the infection). Cell type and time point are not known. The rearrangement uses TRBV20-1 and TRBJ2-6; no reliable D call. CDR3: CSAPDLSSGANVLTF. The CDR3 DNA is TGCAGTGCTCCGGATTTAAGCTCTGGGGCCAACGTCCTGACTTTC.